The rows below give T cell receptor beta chains drawn from one sample of a study of blood T cells in healthy people across ages. MiXCR, applied by TCRdb to the 5' RACE reads, yields one record per CDR3 protein. The sample contains approximately 700,000 distinct CDR3 sequences, roughly 32% of which appear only once. Sample: blood. These receptor sequences come from a woman of 80 years or more in good health. Each CDR3 is given with its conserved first and last residue. D genes are given only for firm matches. Size tells how often a clone was seen (once, few, many) or the class of an expanded clone, and some rows leave it out.

j_call: TRBJ2-4
d_call: .
cdr3_length: 13
v_call: TRBV3-1
clone_size: many
cdr3_aa: CASSQDASLYRYF
cdr3_nt: TGTGCCAGCAGCCAAGATGCTTCGCTTTACAGGTACTTC

j_call: TRBJ2-7
d_call: TRBD2
cdr3_length: 14
v_call: TRBV6-5
clone_size: .
cdr3_aa: CASTPREGRYEQYF
cdr3_nt: TGTGCCAGCACCCCTCGGGAGGGACGCTACGAGCAGTACTTC

j_call: TRBJ2-7
d_call: .
cdr3_length: 14
v_call: TRBV12-3/TRBV12-4
clone_size: .
cdr3_aa: CGSSVTGRTYEQYF
cdr3_nt: TGTGGCAGCAGTGTAACAGGCCGAACGTACGAGCAGTACTTC

j_call: TRBJ2-2
d_call: TRBD1
cdr3_length: 13
v_call: TRBV6-6
clone_size: many
cdr3_aa: CASSQTGTGELFF
cdr3_nt: TGTGCCAGCAGCCAGACAGGGACCGGGGAGCTGTTTTTT

j_call: TRBJ2-3
d_call: .
cdr3_length: 14
v_call: TRBV5-1
clone_size: .
cdr3_aa: CASSLEMLVDTQYF
cdr3_nt: TGCGCCAGCAGCTTGGAAATGTTGGTAGATACGCAGTATTTT

j_call: TRBJ1-5
d_call: .
cdr3_length: 14
v_call: TRBV7-2
clone_size: .
cdr3_aa: CAGSQSGGGQPQHF
cdr3_nt: TGTGCCGGCAGCCAATCTGGGGGAGGCCAGCCCCAGCATTTT

j_call: TRBJ2-7
d_call: .
cdr3_length: 16
v_call: TRBV21-1
clone_size: many
cdr3_aa: CASSKGSGRGGYEQYF
cdr3_nt: TGTGCCAGCAGCAAAGGTTCCGGCAGGGGCGGCTACGAGCAGTACTTC

j_call: TRBJ2-2
d_call: .
cdr3_length: 17
v_call: TRBV24-1
clone_size: .
cdr3_aa: CATSDSTVGGASGELFF
cdr3_nt: TGTGCCACCAGTGATTCCACAGTCGGTGGGGCCAGCGGGGAGCTGTTTTTT

j_call: TRBJ2-5
d_call: .
cdr3_length: 12
v_call: TRBV20-1
clone_size: many
cdr3_aa: CSARPGLETQYF
cdr3_nt: TGCAGTGCGAGACCAGGGTTGGAGACCCAGTACTTC

j_call: TRBJ1-1
d_call: .
cdr3_length: 15
v_call: TRBV7-3
clone_size: .
cdr3_aa: CASSPNPGADTEAFF
cdr3_nt: TGTGCCAGCAGCCCTAATCCAGGGGCCGACACTGAAGCTTTCTTT

j_call: TRBJ1-6
d_call: TRBD1
cdr3_length: 15
v_call: TRBV20-1
clone_size: .
cdr3_aa: CSAREADRVSSPLYF
cdr3_nt: TGCAGTGCTAGAGAGGCGGACAGGGTGAGTTCACCCCTCTACTTT

j_call: TRBJ2-5
d_call: .
cdr3_length: 13
v_call: TRBV20-1
clone_size: many
cdr3_aa: CSANPGLLGTQYF
cdr3_nt: TGCAGTGCCAACCCGGGACTCCTTGGGACCCAGTACTTC

j_call: TRBJ1-1
d_call: .
cdr3_length: 16
v_call: TRBV27
clone_size: .
cdr3_aa: CASSVRSGTRNTEAFF
cdr3_nt: TGTGCCAGCAGTGTCCGATCCGGGACAAGGAACACTGAAGCTTTCTTT

j_call: TRBJ2-4
d_call: TRBD2
cdr3_length: 19
v_call: TRBV4-3
clone_size: few
cdr3_aa: CASSQDLGGSNLAKNIQYF
cdr3_nt: TGCGCCAGCAGCCAAGATCTGGGCGGGAGTAATTTAGCCAAAAACATTCAGTACTTC

j_call: TRBJ2-6
d_call: .
cdr3_length: 14
v_call: TRBV20-1
clone_size: many
cdr3_aa: CSAPIHSGANVLTF
cdr3_nt: TGCAGTGCTCCGATCCACTCTGGGGCCAACGTCCTGACTTTC

j_call: TRBJ1-2
d_call: .
cdr3_length: 13
v_call: TRBV7-2
clone_size: many
cdr3_aa: CASSSGLPYGYTF
cdr3_nt: TGTGCCAGCAGCTCGGGTCTACCTTATGGCTACACCTTC

j_call: TRBJ2-3
d_call: .
cdr3_length: 14
v_call: TRBV13
clone_size: .
cdr3_aa: CASSSTGSADTQYF
cdr3_nt: TGTGCCAGCAGCTCAACCGGGTCAGCAGATACGCAGTATTTT

j_call: TRBJ2-1
d_call: TRBD1
cdr3_length: 16
v_call: TRBV20-1
clone_size: .
cdr3_aa: CSAPGTGGVSGAEQFF
cdr3_nt: TGCAGTGCTCCCGGGACAGGGGGCGTCTCGGGCGCCGAGCAGTTCTTC

j_call: TRBJ2-7
d_call: TRBD2
cdr3_length: 16
v_call: TRBV7-6
clone_size: .
cdr3_aa: CASSSGLAGDSYEQYF
cdr3_nt: TGTGCCAGCAGCTCAGGACTAGCGGGAGACTCCTACGAGCAGTACTTC

j_call: TRBJ2-1
d_call: .
cdr3_length: 18
v_call: TRBV24-1
clone_size: many
cdr3_aa: CATSLGNHAGSSYNEQFF
cdr3_nt: TGTGCCACCAGTTTGGGCAACCACGCGGGAAGCTCCTACAATGAGCAGTTCTTC

j_call: TRBJ1-2
d_call: .
cdr3_length: 16
v_call: TRBV25-1
clone_size: few
cdr3_aa: CASSEFIGFFNYGYTF
cdr3_nt: TGTGCCAGCAGTGAATTTATTGGCTTCTTCAACTATGGCTACACCTTC

j_call: TRBJ1-6
d_call: .
cdr3_length: 16
v_call: TRBV5-1
clone_size: .
cdr3_aa: CASSLTPRGGKSPLHF
cdr3_nt: TGCGCCAGCAGCTTGACCCCCAGGGGTGGCAAGTCACCCCTCCACTTT

j_call: TRBJ1-2
d_call: TRBD1
cdr3_length: 14
v_call: TRBV6-5
clone_size: many
cdr3_aa: CASSYGDRGHGYTF
cdr3_nt: TGTGCCAGCAGTTACGGCGACAGGGGGCATGGCTACACCTTC

j_call: TRBJ1-3
d_call: .
cdr3_length: 16
v_call: TRBV6-6
clone_size: few
cdr3_aa: CASRTSDSLGGNTIYF
cdr3_nt: TGTGCCAGCAGAACGAGTGACAGCCTTGGAGGAAACACCATATATTTT

j_call: TRBJ2-3
d_call: .
cdr3_length: 14
v_call: TRBV5-1
clone_size: once
cdr3_aa: CASSLESGTDTQYF
cdr3_nt: TGCGCCAGCAGCTTGGAATCGGGAACAGATACGCAGTATTTT

j_call: TRBJ2-5
d_call: .
cdr3_length: 14
v_call: TRBV5-5
clone_size: .
cdr3_aa: CASSRMGGGETQYF
cdr3_nt: TGTGCCAGCAGCCGAATGGGAGGGGGGGAGACCCAGTACTTC

j_call: TRBJ2-3
d_call: .
cdr3_length: 15
v_call: TRBV20-1
clone_size: many
cdr3_aa: CSATITGGLEDTQYF
cdr3_nt: TGCAGTGCTACCATCACTGGGGGGTTGGAAGATACGCAGTATTTT

j_call: TRBJ1-2
d_call: TRBD1
cdr3_length: 14
v_call: TRBV20-1
clone_size: many
cdr3_aa: CSAGTDRTNYGYTF
cdr3_nt: TGCAGTGCCGGGACGGACAGGACTAACTATGGCTACACCTTC

j_call: TRBJ2-2
d_call: .
cdr3_length: 17
v_call: TRBV5-1
clone_size: .
cdr3_aa: CASSTARQVSNTGELFF
cdr3_nt: TGCGCCAGCAGCACCGCCCGACAGGTTTCGAACACCGGGGAGCTGTTTTTT

j_call: TRBJ2-7
d_call: .
cdr3_length: 16
v_call: TRBV9
clone_size: .
cdr3_aa: CASNVGSGTIPYEQYF
cdr3_nt: TGTGCCAGCAACGTAGGCTCCGGGACAATCCCCTACGAGCAGTACTTC

j_call: TRBJ2-3
d_call: .
cdr3_length: 15
v_call: TRBV7-3
clone_size: many
cdr3_aa: CASSLTVNAFDTQYF
cdr3_nt: TGTGCCAGCAGCTTAACCGTAAACGCCTTCGATACGCAGTATTTT

j_call: TRBJ1-1
d_call: .
cdr3_length: 15
v_call: TRBV5-1
clone_size: many
cdr3_aa: CASSPLEGMNTEAFF
cdr3_nt: TGCGCCAGCAGCCCCCTCGAGGGGATGAACACTGAAGCTTTCTTT

j_call: TRBJ2-3
d_call: .
cdr3_length: 16
v_call: TRBV7-3
clone_size: .
cdr3_aa: CASSFLQSGRSDTQYF
cdr3_nt: TGTGCCAGCAGTTTTTTACAGAGCGGACGGTCAGATACGCAGTATTTT

j_call: TRBJ1-1
d_call: .
cdr3_length: 14
v_call: TRBV5-1
clone_size: .
cdr3_aa: CASSWSRENTEAFF
cdr3_nt: TGCGCCAGCAGCTGGAGCAGGGAGAACACTGAAGCTTTCTTT

j_call: TRBJ2-1
d_call: .
cdr3_length: 19
v_call: TRBV7-9
clone_size: many
cdr3_aa: CASSLGSGGDMNSYNEQFF
cdr3_nt: TGTGCCAGCAGCTTGGGCTCCGGCGGGGACATGAACTCCTACAATGAGCAGTTCTTC

j_call: TRBJ2-5
d_call: .
cdr3_length: 13
v_call: TRBV29-1
clone_size: .
cdr3_aa: CSVEGQAYNEQYF
cdr3_nt: TGCAGCGTTGAGGGGCAAGCCTACAATGAGCAGTACTTC

j_call: TRBJ2-1
d_call: TRBD1
cdr3_length: 14
v_call: TRBV28
clone_size: many
cdr3_aa: CASMTYRGNDEQFF
cdr3_nt: TGTGCCAGCATGACCTACAGGGGGAATGATGAGCAGTTCTTC

j_call: TRBJ1-1
d_call: TRBD1
cdr3_length: 13
v_call: TRBV18
clone_size: few
cdr3_aa: CASSPGQGAEAFF
cdr3_nt: TGTGCCAGCTCACCGGGACAGGGCGCTGAAGCTTTCTTT

j_call: TRBJ2-5
d_call: TRBD2
cdr3_length: 15
v_call: TRBV7-3
clone_size: .
cdr3_aa: CASSSAGGFQETQYF
cdr3_nt: TGTGCCAGCAGTTCAGCGGGAGGGTTCCAAGAGACCCAGTACTTC

j_call: TRBJ2-2
d_call: .
cdr3_length: 13
v_call: TRBV5-5
clone_size: few
cdr3_aa: CASSLEWTGELFF
cdr3_nt: TGTGCCAGCAGCTTGGAGTGGACCGGGGAGCTGTTTTTT

j_call: TRBJ1-5
d_call: .
cdr3_length: 14
v_call: TRBV28
clone_size: few
cdr3_aa: CASTYWQSNQPQHF
cdr3_nt: TGTGCCAGCACCTACTGGCAGAGCAATCAGCCCCAGCATTTT

j_call: TRBJ2-1
d_call: TRBD1
cdr3_length: 15
v_call: TRBV6-5
clone_size: few
cdr3_aa: CARRHKGGGQGVQFF
cdr3_nt: TGTGCCCGCAGACACAAGGGGGGGGGACAGGGCGTGCAGTTCTTC

j_call: TRBJ2-3
d_call: .
cdr3_length: 16
v_call: TRBV7-2
clone_size: many
cdr3_aa: CASSFHRDRSRDTQYF
cdr3_nt: TGTGCCAGCAGCTTTCACCGGGACCGCTCCCGAGATACGCAGTATTTT